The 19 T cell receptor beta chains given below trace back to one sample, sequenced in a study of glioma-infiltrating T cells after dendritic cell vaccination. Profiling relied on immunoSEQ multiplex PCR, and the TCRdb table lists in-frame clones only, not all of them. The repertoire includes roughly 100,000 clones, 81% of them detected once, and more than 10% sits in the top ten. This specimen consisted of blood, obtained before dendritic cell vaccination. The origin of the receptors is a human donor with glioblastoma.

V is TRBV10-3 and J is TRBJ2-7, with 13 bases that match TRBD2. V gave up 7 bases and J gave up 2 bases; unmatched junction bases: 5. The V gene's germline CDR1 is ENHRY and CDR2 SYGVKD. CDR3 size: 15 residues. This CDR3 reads CAIMGTSGVPYEQYF. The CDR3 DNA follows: TGTGCCATCATGGGGACTAGCGGGGTTCCCTACGAGCAGTACTTC.

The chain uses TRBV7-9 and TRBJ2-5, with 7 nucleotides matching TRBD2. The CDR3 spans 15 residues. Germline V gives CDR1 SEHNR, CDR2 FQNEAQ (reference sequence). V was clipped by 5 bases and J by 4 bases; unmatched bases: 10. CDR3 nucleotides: TGTGCCAGCAGCCCCCGGACGGGGGGTACAGAGACCCAGTACTTC. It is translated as CASSPRTGGTETQYF.

This chain's CDR3 is CSVGQGANEQFF. The CDR3 DNA is TGCAGCGTTGGACAGGGGGCCAATGAGCAGTTCTTC. The rearrangement joins TRBV29-1 to TRBJ2-1; TRBD1 aligns across 10 bases. The CDR3 is 12 residues long. With V trimmed by 4 bases and J by 6 bases, 0 bases remained unmatched. Germline loops: CDR1 SQVTM, CDR2 ANQGSEA.

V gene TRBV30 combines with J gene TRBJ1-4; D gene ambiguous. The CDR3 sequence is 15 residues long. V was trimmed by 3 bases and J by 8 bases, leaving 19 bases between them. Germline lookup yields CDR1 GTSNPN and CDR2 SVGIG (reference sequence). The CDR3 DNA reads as TGTGCCTGGAGCTTAACCCACAGACCGGGGGAAAAACTGTTTTTT. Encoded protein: CAWSLTHRPGEKLFF.

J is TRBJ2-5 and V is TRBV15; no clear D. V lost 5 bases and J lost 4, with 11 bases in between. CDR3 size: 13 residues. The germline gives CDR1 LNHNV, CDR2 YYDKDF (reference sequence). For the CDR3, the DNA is TGTGCCACCAGCGCCCGGAGAGGAGAGACCCAGTACTTC. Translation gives CATSARRGETQYF.

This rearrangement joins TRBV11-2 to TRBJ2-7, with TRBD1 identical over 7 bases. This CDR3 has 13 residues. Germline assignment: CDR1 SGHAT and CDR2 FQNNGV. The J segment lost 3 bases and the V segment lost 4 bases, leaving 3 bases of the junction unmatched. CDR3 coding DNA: TGTGCCAGCAGCTCCTGGACAGGCTACGAGCAGTACTTC. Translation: CASSSWTGYEQYF.

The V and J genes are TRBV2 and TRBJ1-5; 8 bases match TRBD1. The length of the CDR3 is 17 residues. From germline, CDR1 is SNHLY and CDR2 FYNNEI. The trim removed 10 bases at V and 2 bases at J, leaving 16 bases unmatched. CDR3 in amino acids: CATLAETGAGGNQPQHF. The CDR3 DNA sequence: TGTGCCACCCTCGCGGAGACAGGGGCTGGAGGCAATCAGCCCCAGCATTTT.

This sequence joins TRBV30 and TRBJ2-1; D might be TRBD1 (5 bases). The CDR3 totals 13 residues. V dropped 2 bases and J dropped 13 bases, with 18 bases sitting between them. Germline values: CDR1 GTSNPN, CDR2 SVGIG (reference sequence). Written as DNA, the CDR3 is TGTGCCTGGAGTATCTATATTGGACAATTTCAGTTCTTC. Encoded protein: CAWSIYIGQFQFF. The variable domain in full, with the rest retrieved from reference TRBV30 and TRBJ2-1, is SQTIHQWPATLVQPVGSPLSLECTVEGTSNPNLYWYRQAAGRGLQLLFYSVGIGQISSEVPQNLSASRPQDRQFILSSKKLLLSDSGFYLCAWSIYIGQFQFFGPGTRLTVL.

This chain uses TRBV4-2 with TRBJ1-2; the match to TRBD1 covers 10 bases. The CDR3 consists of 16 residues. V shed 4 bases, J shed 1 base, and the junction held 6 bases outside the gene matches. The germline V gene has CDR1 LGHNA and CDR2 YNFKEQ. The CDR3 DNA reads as TGTGCCAGCAGCCTGCGGACAGGGGGAGGTAACTATGGCTACACCTTC. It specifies CASSLRTGGGNYGYTF.

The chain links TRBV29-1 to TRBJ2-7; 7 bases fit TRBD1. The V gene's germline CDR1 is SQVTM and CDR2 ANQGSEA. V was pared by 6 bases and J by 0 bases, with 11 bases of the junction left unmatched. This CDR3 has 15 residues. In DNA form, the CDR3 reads TGCAGCGTGCAGACAGGGAGATTAAGCTCCTACGAGCAGTACTTC. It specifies CSVQTGRLSSYEQYF.

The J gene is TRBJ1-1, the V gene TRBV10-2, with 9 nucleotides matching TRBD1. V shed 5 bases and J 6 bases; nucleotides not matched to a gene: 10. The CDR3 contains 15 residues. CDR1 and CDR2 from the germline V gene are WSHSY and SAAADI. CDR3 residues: CASSWDREVGSEAFF. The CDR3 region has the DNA TGCGCCAGCAGTTGGGACAGGGAGGTGGGTTCTGAAGCTTTCTTT.

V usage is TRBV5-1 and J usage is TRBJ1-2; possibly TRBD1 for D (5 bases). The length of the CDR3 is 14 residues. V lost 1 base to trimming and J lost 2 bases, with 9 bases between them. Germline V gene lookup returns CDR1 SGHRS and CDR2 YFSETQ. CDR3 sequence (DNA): TGCGCCAGCAGCTTGAGGGGCAGAAACTATGGCTACACCTTC. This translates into CASSLRGRNYGYTF.

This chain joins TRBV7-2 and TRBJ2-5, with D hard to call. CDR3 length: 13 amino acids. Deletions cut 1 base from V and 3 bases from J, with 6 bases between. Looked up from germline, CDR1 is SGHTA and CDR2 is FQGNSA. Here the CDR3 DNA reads TGTGCCAGCAGCTTAGACGGAGAAGAGACCCAGTACTTC. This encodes CASSLDGEETQYF.

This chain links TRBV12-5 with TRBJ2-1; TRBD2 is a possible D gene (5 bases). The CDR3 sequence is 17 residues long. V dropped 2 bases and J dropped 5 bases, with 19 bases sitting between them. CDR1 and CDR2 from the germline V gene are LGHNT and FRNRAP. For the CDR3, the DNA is TGTGCTAGTGGTTTGAGTGTAAGGATGGCGAGGGACAATGAGCAGTTCTTC. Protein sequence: CASGLSVRMARDNEQFF.

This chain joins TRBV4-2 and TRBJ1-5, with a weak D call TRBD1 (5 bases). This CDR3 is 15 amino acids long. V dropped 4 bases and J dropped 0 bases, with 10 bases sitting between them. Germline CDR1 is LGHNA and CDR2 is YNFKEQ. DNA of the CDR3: TGTGCCAGCAGCCGCGACAGTTATAGCAATCAGCCCCAGCATTTT. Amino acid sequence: CASSRDSYSNQPQHF.

CDR3: CASRQGQNTGELFF. The CDR3 nucleotides read TGTGCCAGCAGACAGGGACAAAACACCGGGGAGCTGTTTTTT. V usage is TRBV6-1 and J usage is TRBJ2-2, with D perhaps TRBD1 (6 bases). The CDR3 runs 14 residues. Germline CDR1 reads MNHNS; CDR2 reads SASEGT. Trimming removed 6 bases from V and 2 bases from J, with 10 bases in between.

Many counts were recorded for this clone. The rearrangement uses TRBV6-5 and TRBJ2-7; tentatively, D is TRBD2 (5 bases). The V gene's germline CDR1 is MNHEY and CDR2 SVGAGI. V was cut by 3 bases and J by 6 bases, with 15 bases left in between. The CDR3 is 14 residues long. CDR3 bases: TGTGCCAGCAGTTATGATGTCGGGAAAGGCGAGCAGTACTTC. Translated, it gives CASSYDVGKGEQYF.

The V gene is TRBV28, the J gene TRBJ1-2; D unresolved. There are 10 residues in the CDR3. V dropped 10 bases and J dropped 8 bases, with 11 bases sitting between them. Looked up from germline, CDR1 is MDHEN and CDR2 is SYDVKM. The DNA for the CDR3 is TGTGCCACCAATGCGGAGGGCTACACCTTC. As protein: CATNAEGYTF.

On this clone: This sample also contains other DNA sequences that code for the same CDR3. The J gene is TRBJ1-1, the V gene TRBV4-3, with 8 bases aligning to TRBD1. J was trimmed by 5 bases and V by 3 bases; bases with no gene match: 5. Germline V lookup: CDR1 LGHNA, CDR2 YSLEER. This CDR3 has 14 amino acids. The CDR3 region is CASSQDRALTEAFF. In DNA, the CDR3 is TGCGCCAGCAGCCAGGACAGGGCTTTAACTGAAGCTTTCTTT.